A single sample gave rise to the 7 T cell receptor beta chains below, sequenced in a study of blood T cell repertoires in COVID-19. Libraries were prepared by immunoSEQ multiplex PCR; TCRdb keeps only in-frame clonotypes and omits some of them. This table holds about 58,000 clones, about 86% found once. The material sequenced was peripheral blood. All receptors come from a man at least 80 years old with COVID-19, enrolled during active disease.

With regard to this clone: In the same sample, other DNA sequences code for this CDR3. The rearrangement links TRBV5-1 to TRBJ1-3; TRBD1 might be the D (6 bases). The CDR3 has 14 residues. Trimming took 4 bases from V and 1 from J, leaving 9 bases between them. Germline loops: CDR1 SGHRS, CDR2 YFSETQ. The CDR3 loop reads CASSQDSSGNTIYF. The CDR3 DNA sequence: TGCGCCAGCAGCCAGGACAGTTCTGGAAACACCATATATTTT.

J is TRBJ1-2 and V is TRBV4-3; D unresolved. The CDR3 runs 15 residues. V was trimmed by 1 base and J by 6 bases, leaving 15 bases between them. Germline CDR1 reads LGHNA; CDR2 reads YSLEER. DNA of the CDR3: TGCGCCAGCAGCCAAGCGGCCGCTGGGCTCGATGGCTACACCTTC. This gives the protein CASSQAAAGLDGYTF.

In DNA form, the CDR3 reads TGTGCCAGCAGTGAGAACACCGGGGAGGCCCAGCATTTT. It is translated as CASSENTGEAQHF. The V call is TRBV6-1, the J call TRBJ1-5; D is undetermined. This CDR3 is 13 amino acids long. V was pared by 3 bases and J by 11 bases, with 14 bases between. Germline V gene data show CDR1 as MNHNS and CDR2 as SASEGT.

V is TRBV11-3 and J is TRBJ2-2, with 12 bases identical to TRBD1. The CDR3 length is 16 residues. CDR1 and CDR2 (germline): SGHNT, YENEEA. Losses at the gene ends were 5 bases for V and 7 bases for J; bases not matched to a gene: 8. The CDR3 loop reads CASSPGQGASGGELFF. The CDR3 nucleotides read TGTGCCAGCAGCCCGGGACAGGGGGCGTCCGGCGGGGAGCTGTTTTTT.

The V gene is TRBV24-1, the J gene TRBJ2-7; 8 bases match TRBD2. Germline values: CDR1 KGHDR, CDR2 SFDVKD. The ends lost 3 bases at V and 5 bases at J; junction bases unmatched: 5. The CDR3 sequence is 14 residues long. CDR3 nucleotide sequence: TGTGCCACCAGTGATAGCGGGGGTAGCGACGAGCAGTACTTC. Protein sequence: CATSDSGGSDEQYF.

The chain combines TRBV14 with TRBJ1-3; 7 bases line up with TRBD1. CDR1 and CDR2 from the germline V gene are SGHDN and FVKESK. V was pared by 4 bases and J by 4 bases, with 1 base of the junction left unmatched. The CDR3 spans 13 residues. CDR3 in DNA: TGTGCCAGCAGCCGGGGACAGGGAAACACCATATATTTT. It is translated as CASSRGQGNTIYF.

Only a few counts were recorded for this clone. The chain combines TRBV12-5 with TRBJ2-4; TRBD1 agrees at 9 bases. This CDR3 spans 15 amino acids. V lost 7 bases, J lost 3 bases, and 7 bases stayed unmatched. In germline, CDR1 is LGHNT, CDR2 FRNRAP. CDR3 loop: CASDTGGGGKNIQYF. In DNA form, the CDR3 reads TGTGCTAGTGACACAGGGGGCGGAGGCAAAAACATTCAGTACTTC.